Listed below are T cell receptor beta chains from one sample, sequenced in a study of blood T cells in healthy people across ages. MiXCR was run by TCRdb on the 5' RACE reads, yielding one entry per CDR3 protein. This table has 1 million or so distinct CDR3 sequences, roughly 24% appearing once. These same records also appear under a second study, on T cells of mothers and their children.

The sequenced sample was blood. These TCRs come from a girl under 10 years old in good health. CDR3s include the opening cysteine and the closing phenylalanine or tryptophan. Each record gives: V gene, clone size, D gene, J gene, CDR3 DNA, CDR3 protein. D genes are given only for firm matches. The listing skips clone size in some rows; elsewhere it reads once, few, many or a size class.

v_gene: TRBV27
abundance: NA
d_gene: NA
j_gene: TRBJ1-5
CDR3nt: TGTGCCAGCAGTTTTCTATCGGGGGGCGATCAGCCCCAGCATTTT
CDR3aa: CASSFLSGGDQPQHF

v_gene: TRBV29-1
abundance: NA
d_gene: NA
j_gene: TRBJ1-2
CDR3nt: TGCAGCGTTGAAGGAGGCCTGGGTGGCTACACCTTC
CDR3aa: CSVEGGLGGYTF

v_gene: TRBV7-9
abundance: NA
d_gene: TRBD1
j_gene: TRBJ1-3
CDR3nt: TGTGCCGGCAGCTCCGAAAGGGGGCCCTCTGGAAACACCATATATTTT
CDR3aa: CAGSSERGPSGNTIYF

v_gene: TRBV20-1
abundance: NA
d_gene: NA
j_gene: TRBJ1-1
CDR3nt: TGCAGTGCTAGAGATCTGATGGGCACGAACACTGAAGCTTTCTTT
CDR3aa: CSARDLMGTNTEAFF

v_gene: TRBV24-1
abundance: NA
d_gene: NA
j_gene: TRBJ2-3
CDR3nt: TGTGCCACCAGCGATACAGGGTCTGCGACAGATACGCAGTATTTT
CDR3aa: CATSDTGSATDTQYF

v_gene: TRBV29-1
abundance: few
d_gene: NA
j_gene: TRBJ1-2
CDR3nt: TGCAGCGTTGAATGGGGGGACGGGTCTAACTATGGCTACACCTTC
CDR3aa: CSVEWGDGSNYGYTF

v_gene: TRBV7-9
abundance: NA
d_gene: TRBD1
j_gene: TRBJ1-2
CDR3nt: TGTGCCAGCAGCTTTGGGACAGTCTCAGGGGGCTACACCTTC
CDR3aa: CASSFGTVSGGYTF

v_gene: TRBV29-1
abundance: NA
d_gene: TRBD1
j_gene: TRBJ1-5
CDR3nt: TGCAGCGTTGGGACAGGGGATCAGCCCCAGCATTTT
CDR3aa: CSVGTGDQPQHF

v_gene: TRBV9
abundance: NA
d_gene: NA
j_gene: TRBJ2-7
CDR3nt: TGTGCCAGCAGGATCTTTACTCAGACCTCCTACGAGCAGTACTTC
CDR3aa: CASRIFTQTSYEQYF

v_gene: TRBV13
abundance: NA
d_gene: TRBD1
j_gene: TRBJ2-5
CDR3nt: TGTGCCAGCAGCTCTGGACAGGGACGGGGAGAGACCCAGTACTTC
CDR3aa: CASSSGQGRGETQYF

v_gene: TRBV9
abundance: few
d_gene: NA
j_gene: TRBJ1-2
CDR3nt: TGTGCCAGCAGAAAACTGGGTGGCTACACCTTC
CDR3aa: CASRKLGGYTF

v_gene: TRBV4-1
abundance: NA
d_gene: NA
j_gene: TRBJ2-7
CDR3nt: TGCGCCAGCAGTCTTACTTTATTGACTGCTTCCGAGCAGTACTTC
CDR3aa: CASSLTLLTASEQYF

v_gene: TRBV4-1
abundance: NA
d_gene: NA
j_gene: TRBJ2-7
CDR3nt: TGCGCCAGCAGCCAGGAGGCGATGGGCTACGAGCAGTACTTC
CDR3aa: CASSQEAMGYEQYF

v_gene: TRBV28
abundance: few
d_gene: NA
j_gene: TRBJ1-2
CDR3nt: TGTGCCAGCAGTTTAGGGCGGACCTATGGCTACACCTTC
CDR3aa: CASSLGRTYGYTF

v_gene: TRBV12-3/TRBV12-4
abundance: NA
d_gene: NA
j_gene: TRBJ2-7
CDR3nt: TGTGCCAGCAGTTTTATGAGGAGTTCCTACGAGCAGTGCTTC
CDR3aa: CASSFMRSSYEQCF

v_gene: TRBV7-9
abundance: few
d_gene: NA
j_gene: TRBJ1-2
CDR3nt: TGTGCCAGCAGCTCCGGCCGATATGGCTACACCTTC
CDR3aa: CASSSGRYGYTF

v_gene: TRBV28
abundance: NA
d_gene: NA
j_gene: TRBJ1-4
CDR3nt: TGTGCCAGCAGTTTTTACCGGGGGACCGCAGACGGCCGTGAAAAACTGTTTTTT
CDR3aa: CASSFYRGTADGREKLFF

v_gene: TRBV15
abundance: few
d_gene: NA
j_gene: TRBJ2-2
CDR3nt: TGTGCCACCAGCAGAGTCGGCTTCATTTCGGGCCTGACCCTCGGGAACACCGGGGAGCTGTTTTTT
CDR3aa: CATSRVGFISGLTLGNTGELFF

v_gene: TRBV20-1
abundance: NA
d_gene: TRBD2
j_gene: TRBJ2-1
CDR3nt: TGCAGTGCTAGAGACGGGGACTACTCCTACAACGAGCAGTTCTTC
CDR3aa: CSARDGDYSYNEQFF

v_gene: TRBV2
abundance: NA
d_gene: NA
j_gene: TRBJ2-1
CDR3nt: TGTGCCAGCAGCCCCCTACGAGAGCAGTTCTTC
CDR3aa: CASSPLREQFF

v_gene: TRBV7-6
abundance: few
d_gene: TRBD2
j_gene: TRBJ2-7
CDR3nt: TGTGCCACCGCGGGGGACGGCTCCTACGAGCAGTACTTC
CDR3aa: CATAGDGSYEQYF

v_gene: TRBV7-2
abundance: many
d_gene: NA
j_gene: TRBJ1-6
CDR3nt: TGTGCCAGCAGCTTGGCCGAACTAAATTCACCCCTCCACTTT
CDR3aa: CASSLAELNSPLHF

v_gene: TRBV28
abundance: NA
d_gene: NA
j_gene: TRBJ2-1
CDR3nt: TGTGCCAGCAGTTTGAGTAGCAGCAATGAGCAGTTCTTC
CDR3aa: CASSLSSSNEQFF

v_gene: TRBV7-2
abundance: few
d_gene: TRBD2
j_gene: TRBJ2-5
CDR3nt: TGTGCCAGCAGTCGTAGCGGGACGACAGAGGAGACCCAGTACTTC
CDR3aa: CASSRSGTTEETQYF

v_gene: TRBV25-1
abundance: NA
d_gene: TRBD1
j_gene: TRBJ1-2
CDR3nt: TGTGCCAGCAGTGATTCGGACAGGAGAAACTATGGCTACACCTTC
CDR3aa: CASSDSDRRNYGYTF

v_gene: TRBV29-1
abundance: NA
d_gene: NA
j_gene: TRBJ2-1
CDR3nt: TGCAGCGTTGTTTGGCAGAGATACAATGAGCAGTTCTTC
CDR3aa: CSVVWQRYNEQFF

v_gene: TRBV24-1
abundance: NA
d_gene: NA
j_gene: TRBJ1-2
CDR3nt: TGTGCCACCAGTGATTTGACCCTTTATGGCTACACCTTC
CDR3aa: CATSDLTLYGYTF

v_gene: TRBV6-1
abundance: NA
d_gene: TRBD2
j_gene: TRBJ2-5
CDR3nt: TGTGCCAGCAGCCCACTGGGACTAGCGGGGGGTCAAGAGACCCAGTACTTC
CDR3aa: CASSPLGLAGGQETQYF

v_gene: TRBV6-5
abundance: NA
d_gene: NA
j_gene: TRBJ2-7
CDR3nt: TGTGCCAGCGCCCGGGACCGTCCTACGAGGGAGCAGTACTTC
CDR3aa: CASARDRPTREQYF

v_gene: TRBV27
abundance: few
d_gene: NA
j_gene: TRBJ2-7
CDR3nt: TGTGCCAGCAGCCTTTCCGGGCAGATCTACGAGCAGTACTTC
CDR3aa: CASSLSGQIYEQYF

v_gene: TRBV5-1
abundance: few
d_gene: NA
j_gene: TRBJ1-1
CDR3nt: TGCGCCAGCAGCCCGTTAGGGTCGGAGACTGAAGCTTTCTTT
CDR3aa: CASSPLGSETEAFF

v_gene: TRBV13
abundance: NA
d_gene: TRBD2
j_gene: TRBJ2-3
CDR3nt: TGTGCCAGCAGAACAGGACTAGCGGGAGCATTGGAGGATACGCAGTATTTT
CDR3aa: CASRTGLAGALEDTQYF

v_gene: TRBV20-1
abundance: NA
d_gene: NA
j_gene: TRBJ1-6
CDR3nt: TGCAGTGCTAGAGATATGGAAGGGTTAGGCTCACCCCTCCACTTT
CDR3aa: CSARDMEGLGSPLHF

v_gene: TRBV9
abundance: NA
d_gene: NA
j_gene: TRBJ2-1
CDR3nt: TGTGCCAGCAGCCCAGACGTGGGTCTGGAGCAGTTCTTC
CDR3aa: CASSPDVGLEQFF

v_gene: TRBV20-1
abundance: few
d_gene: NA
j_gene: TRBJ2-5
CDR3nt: TGCAGTGCTTCGCGGACCGTCCAAGAGACCCAGTACTTC
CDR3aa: CSASRTVQETQYF

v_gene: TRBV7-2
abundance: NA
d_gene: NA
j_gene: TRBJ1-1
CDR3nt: TGTGCCAGCAGCCTCCTTCCGGAGGCCACTGAAGCTTTCTTT
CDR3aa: CASSLLPEATEAFF

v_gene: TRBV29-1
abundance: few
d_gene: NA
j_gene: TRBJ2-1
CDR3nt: TGCAGCGTTGAGAGGGGAGTGGGGGCCAATGAGCAGTTCTTC
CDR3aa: CSVERGVGANEQFF

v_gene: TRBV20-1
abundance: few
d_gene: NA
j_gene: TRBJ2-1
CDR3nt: TGCAGTGCTAGAGATCAGGGTCTAATCTCCTACAATGAGCAGTTCTTC
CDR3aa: CSARDQGLISYNEQFF

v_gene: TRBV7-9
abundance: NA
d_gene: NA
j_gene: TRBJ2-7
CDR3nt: TGTGCCAGCAGCTCGGGACACCTCCGGGTATACGAGCAGTACTTC
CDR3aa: CASSSGHLRVYEQYF

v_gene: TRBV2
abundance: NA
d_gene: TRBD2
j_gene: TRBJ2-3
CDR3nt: TGTGCCAGCAGGAAGACTAGCGGGGTGTTTATATCGGCAGATACGCAGTATTTT
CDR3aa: CASRKTSGVFISADTQYF

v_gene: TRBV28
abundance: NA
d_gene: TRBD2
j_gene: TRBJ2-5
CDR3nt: TGTGCCAGCAGCAAGGGACTAGCGGGAGATCAAGAGACCCAGTACTTC
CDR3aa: CASSKGLAGDQETQYF

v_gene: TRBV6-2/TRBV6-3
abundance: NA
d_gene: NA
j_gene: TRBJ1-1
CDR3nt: TGTGCCAGCAGTTACGATTACGTGACGGAGAACACTGAAGCTTTCTTT
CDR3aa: CASSYDYVTENTEAFF

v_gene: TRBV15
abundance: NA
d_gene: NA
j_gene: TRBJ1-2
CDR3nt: TGTGCCACCAGCAGAGCCCTTATTAACTATGGCTACACCTTC
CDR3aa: CATSRALINYGYTF

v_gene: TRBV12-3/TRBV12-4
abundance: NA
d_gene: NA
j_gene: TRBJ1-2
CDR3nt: TGTGCCAGCAGTACGGACCTCGACTATGGCTACACCTTC
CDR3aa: CASSTDLDYGYTF

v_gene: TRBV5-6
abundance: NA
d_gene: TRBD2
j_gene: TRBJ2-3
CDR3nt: TGTGCCAGCAGCTTGGCAGCGGGGGTCTTCACAGATACGCAGTATTTT
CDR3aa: CASSLAAGVFTDTQYF

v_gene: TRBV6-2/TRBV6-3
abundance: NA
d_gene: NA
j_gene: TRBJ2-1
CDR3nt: TGTGCCACCACTTTGGGGGTAGAGCAGTTCTTC
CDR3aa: CATTLGVEQFF

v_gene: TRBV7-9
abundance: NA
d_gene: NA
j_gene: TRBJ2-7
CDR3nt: TGTGCCAGCAGCCCTCGGACGGAAACCAACCCCTCTGGAGGCGAGCAGTACTTC
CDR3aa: CASSPRTETNPSGGEQYF

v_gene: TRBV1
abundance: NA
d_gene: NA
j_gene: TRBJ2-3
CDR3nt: TGCACCAGCAGCCGGAAGACGGCACAGGATACGCAGTATTTT
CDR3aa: CTSSRKTAQDTQYF

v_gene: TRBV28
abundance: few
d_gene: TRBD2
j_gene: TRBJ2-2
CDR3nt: TGTGCCGCCCTTGCAGCTTCCGGGAGGAAGTTTTTT
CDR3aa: CAALAASGRKFF

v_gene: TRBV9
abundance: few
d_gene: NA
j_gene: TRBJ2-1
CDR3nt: TGTGCCAGCAGAGAAACAGGGAACGATGAGCAGTTCTTC
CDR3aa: CASRETGNDEQFF

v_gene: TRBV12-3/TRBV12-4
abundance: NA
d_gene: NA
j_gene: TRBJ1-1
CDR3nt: TGTGCCAGCAGCCAAAGTGACCAGAACACTGAAGCTTTCTTT
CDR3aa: CASSQSDQNTEAFF

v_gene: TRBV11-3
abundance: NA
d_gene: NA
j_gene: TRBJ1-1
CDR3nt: TGTGCCAGCAGCCCCTGGACAGAGGGAGCTTTCTTT
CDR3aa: CASSPWTEGAFF

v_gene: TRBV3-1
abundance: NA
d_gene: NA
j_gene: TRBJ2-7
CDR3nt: TGTGCCAGCAGCCAAGAGCAGGGTTTGGCCTACGAGCAGTACTTC
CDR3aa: CASSQEQGLAYEQYF

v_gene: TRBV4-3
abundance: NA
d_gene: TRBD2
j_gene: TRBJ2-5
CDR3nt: TGCGCCAGCAGCCAGTGCGGGGGGGCAGAGGAGACCCAGTACTTC
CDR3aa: CASSQCGGAEETQYF